In its sample, the clone carrying this T cell receptor (beta chain) was seen a few times. Its antigen is still unknown. The data stem from a study of beta chain features in type 1 diabetes. The authors reverse transcribed all of the isolated RNA, so sequencing captured expressed TCRB transcripts. TCRdb's table, derived via immunoSEQ multiplex PCR, lists solely in-frame clones and lacks some. The sample records about 340,000 clones, 9.3% being singletons. The V gene lost 4 bases and the J gene lost 5 bases, with 12 bases spanning the gap. The CDR3 runs 14 residues. Germline V gene sequence: CDR1 LNHDA, CDR2 SQIVND (reference sequence). Study conclusions and caveats: The study found moderately but significantly shorter TCRB CDR3s in all four CD4+ subsets of Type 1 diabetes patients.

The rearrangement uses TRBV19 and TRBJ2-1; weak D call: TRBD1 (5 bases). The TCR comes from a man between 25 and 39 years old with type 1 diabetes. The material sequenced was central memory CD4+ T cells from blood. The CDR3 region has the DNA TGTGCCAGTAGTAGGCGACAGAGAAACAATGAGCAGTTCTTC. Translation gives CASSRRQRNNEQFF.